This T cell receptor (beta chain) was retrieved from a study of shared clonotypes between healthy human individuals. Deletions cut 6 bases from V and 1 base from J, with 12 bases between. CDR1 and CDR2 (germline): GTSNPN, SVGIG (reference sequence). This CDR3 comprises 13 residues. Researchers ran the assay at a deep level. Profiling relied on immunoSEQ multiplex PCR, and the TCRdb table lists in-frame clones only, not all of them. Of around 1.6 million clones detected, 98% appear once; the ten largest clones hold 0.45%. This clone was counted a single time. This receptor was taken from a man aged 25 to 45 in good health. The chain joins TRBV30 to TRBJ2-5, with a tentative D call TRBD1 (5 bases). The material sequenced was naive CD4+ T cells sorted from blood. Sample subset: CD45RA+ positively selected. In nucleotides, the CDR3 is TGTGCCTGCCCGACAGCAACCCAAGAGACCCAGTACTTC. Translation gives CACPTATQETQYF.